Following are 10 T cell receptor beta chains from one sample sequenced in a study of T cells in Graves' hyperthyroidism and ophthalmopathy. Authors of the study amplified TCR beta CDR3 regions from RNA transcripts. During a first-round RT-PCR of the TCR CDR3, the HTBI primer set was used. Using its own MiXCR run on the multiplex PCR reads, TCRdb lists one record per CDR3 protein. The table has about half a million distinct CDR3 sequences, 15% to 20% seen once. The specimen sequenced was blood. These receptors came from a woman aged 25 to 45 with Graves' ophthalmopathy.

V gene TRBV6-1 combines with J gene TRBJ1-6, with TRBD1 matching 8 bases. With 5 bases clipped from V and 8 bases from J, the junction kept 5 bases outside the gene matches. The CDR3 loop spans 14 amino acids. Per germline, CDR1 MNHNS and CDR2 SASEGT. This chain's CDR3 is CASSLRGPDSPLHF. CDR3 nucleotide sequence: TGTGCCAGCAGTCTCAGGGGGCCTGATTCACCCCTCCACTTT.

J is TRBJ2-7 and V is TRBV27; 10 nucleotides match TRBD1. After removal of 8 bases from V and 6 bases from J, the junction contained 10 bases not matched to a gene. Germline V gene lookup returns CDR1 MNHEY and CDR2 SMNVEV (reference sequence). The CDR3 totals 14 residues. CDR3 in amino acids: CASGGRDRGPEQYF. DNA for the CDR3: TGTGCCAGCGGGGGCCGGGACAGGGGCCCCGAGCAGTACTTC.

The CDR3 sequence: CSAPGPSDNEQFF. Here the CDR3 DNA reads TGCAGTGCCCCAGGCCCTAGTGACAATGAGCAGTTCTTC. The rearrangement joins TRBV20-1 to TRBJ2-1; unclear D gene. V lost 6 bases and J 5 bases, leaving 14 bases between the germline ends. This CDR3 contains 13 residues. Germline-derived CDR1 and CDR2 are DFQATT and SNEGSKA (reference sequence).

This clonotype occurred many times. The chain carries TRBV5-1 and TRBJ2-1, with D uncertain. The CDR3 runs 12 residues. V dropped 4 bases and J dropped 8 bases, with 10 bases sitting between them. Germline loops: CDR1 SGHRS, CDR2 YFSETQ. CDR3 nucleotides: TGCGCCAGCAGCCTAAGTATATATGAGCAGTTCTTC. Its protein product is CASSLSIYEQFF.

This chain uses TRBV20-1 with TRBJ2-7; 10 bases map to TRBD2. V shed 5 bases, J shed 6 bases, and the junction held 7 bases outside the gene matches. Germline CDR1 reads DFQATT; CDR2 reads SNEGSKA (reference sequence). The CDR3 is 13 residues long. The CDR3 is CSARGLAVVEQYF. CDR3 coding DNA: TGCAGTGCTCGAGGACTAGCGGTGGTCGAGCAGTACTTC.

The genes are TRBV19 and TRBJ2-2; a possible D gene is TRBD2 (5 bases). The CDR3 loop spans 15 amino acids. Germline CDR1 reads LNHDA; CDR2 reads SQIVND (reference sequence). V lost 3 bases to trimming and J lost 1 base, with 9 bases between them. CDR3 coding DNA: TGTGCCAGTAGTATGACCGGGATGAACACCGGGGAGCTGTTTTTT. It yields the protein CASSMTGMNTGELFF.

This clonotype was observed at least ten times. V gene TRBV14 combines with J gene TRBJ2-7; the D gene is possibly TRBD1 (5 bases). There are 13 residues in the CDR3. With 6 bases removed from V and 4 bases from J, the gap between germline ends came to 13 bases. Germline CDR1 SGHDN, CDR2 FVKESK. The CDR3 region is CASRRRDRYEQYF. The CDR3 region has the DNA TGTGCCAGCAGGCGGAGAGACAGATACGAGCAGTACTTC. Based on the CDR3 plus reference TRBV14 and TRBJ2-7, the full variable domain is EAGVTQFPSHSVIEKGQTVTLRCDPISGHDNLYWYRRVMGKEIKFLLHFVKESKQDESGMPNNRFLAERTGGTYSTLKVQPAELEDSGVYFCASRRRDRYEQYFGPGTRLTVT.

At least ten counts were recorded for this clonotype. CDR3 coding DNA: TGTGCCAGCAGTTACACAGGGGGCTCCTACAATGAGCAGTTCTTC. This translates into CASSYTGGSYNEQFF. The gene calls are TRBV6-2 or TRBV6-3 and TRBJ2-1, with 8 bases aligning to TRBD1. The junction had 0 bases not matched to a gene; V was cut back by 2 bases and J by 0 bases. CDR3 length equals 15 residues. CDR1 is MNHEY and CDR2 is SVGEGT in the germline V gene.

This clonotype was counted many times. This sequence joins TRBV11-1 and TRBJ2-7; 9 bases agree with TRBD2. CDR3 length: 13 residues. Germline V lookup: CDR1 SGHAT, CDR2 FQDESV (reference sequence). V lost 8 bases and J lost 5; bases outside the gene matches: 7. The CDR3 DNA sequence: TGTGCCAGCCGGCTAGCGGGATCCAACGAGCAGTACTTC. This encodes CASRLAGSNEQYF. Full variable domain (remainder filled in from reference TRBV11-1 and TRBJ2-7): EAEVAQSPRYKITEKSQAVAFWCDPISGHATLYWYRQILGQGPELLVQFQDESVVDDSQLPKDRFSAERLKGVDSTLKIQPAELGDSAMYLCASRLAGSNEQYFGPGTRLTVT.

At least ten counts were recorded for this clonotype. J is TRBJ1-4 and V is TRBV6-1; tentative D call: TRBD1 (5 bases). Trimming removed 2 bases at V and 4 bases at J, with 11 bases between. Germline-derived CDR1 and CDR2 are MNHNS and SASEGT. This CDR3 comprises 15 residues. DNA for the CDR3: TGTGCCAGCAGTGAAAGCCAGGGCAATAATGAAAAACTGTTTTTT. It specifies CASSESQGNNEKLFF.